The 20 T cell receptor beta chains listed next were all sequenced from one sample in a study of T cell changes during pregnancy in multiple sclerosis (dated by TCRdb to about 2019). Libraries were constructed by the immunoSEQ multiplex PCR assay. TCRdb obtained this table from immuneACCESS and retained in-frame rearrangements with V and J assigned. These tables miss some clones; where compared with another copy, unresolved V genes account for less than half of the shortfall, and the remainder is unexplained. Across this sample there are tens of thousands of clones, with 90% to 95% seen only once. Of the sample, about 1.7% is held by the ten largest clones. This sample comprised peripheral blood, obtained after pregnancy. The receptors originated from a female donor in good health, enrolled as a control in a pregnancy study.

As concerns this clone: Other DNA sequences of this sample code for an identical CDR3. The rearrangement links TRBV9 to TRBJ2-5; TRBD2 might be the D (7 bases). The germline V gene encodes CDR1 SGDLS and CDR2 YYNGEE. The V end lost 4 bases, the J end lost 5 bases, and 12 bases lay between the germline ends. The CDR3 runs 13 residues. Here the CDR3 DNA reads TGTGCCAGCAGCTCGGGGAGGGGGGAGACCCAGTACTTC. Amino acid sequence: CASSSGRGETQYF.

The chain uses TRBV18 and TRBJ2-7; 10 bases are a match to TRBD1. After removal of 6 bases from V and 4 bases from J, the junction contained 6 bases not matched to a gene. CDR1 KGHSH and CDR2 LQKENI come from the germline V gene. This CDR3 spans 14 amino acids. In DNA, the CDR3 is TGTGCCAGCTCTTCTCGGGACAGGGGTTACGAGCAGTACTTC. It codes for CASSSRDRGYEQYF.

The chain is built from TRBV7-2 and TRBJ1-6; 7 bases fit TRBD1. V lost 3 bases, J lost 6 bases, and 8 bases stayed unmatched. The CDR3 runs 16 residues. Looked up from germline, CDR1 is SGHTA and CDR2 is FQGNSA. The CDR3 DNA reads as TGTGCCAGCAGCTTGGCCGGGACAGCCGTTAATTCACCCCTCCACTTT. It codes for CASSLAGTAVNSPLHF.

The genes are TRBV7-2 and TRBJ2-3; TRBD2 aligns across 11 bases. Germline lookup yields CDR1 SGHTA and CDR2 FQGNSA. V lost 5 bases and J lost 3; bases outside the gene matches: 4. The CDR3 has 15 amino acids. The DNA of the CDR3 is TGTGCCAGCAGCCGGACTAGCGGGTCAACAGATACGCAGTATTTT. Translating gives CASSRTSGSTDTQYF.

This clone has just a few counts. V is TRBV7-9 and J is TRBJ1-4; 10 nucleotides align to TRBD1. Germline V lookup: CDR1 SEHNR, CDR2 FQNEAQ (reference sequence). The trim removed 5 bases at V and 8 bases at J, leaving 8 bases unmatched. CDR3 length: 15 amino acids. The CDR3 region is CASSLGRGQGEKLFF. Here the CDR3 DNA reads TGTGCCAGCAGCCTGGGTAGGGGACAGGGGGAAAAACTGTTTTTT.

This chain connects TRBV6-6 to TRBJ2-7; 11 bases align to TRBD1. V shed 6 bases, J shed 3 bases, and the junction held 7 bases outside the gene matches. CDR3 length: 15 amino acids. CDR1 and CDR2 (germline): MNHNY, SVGAGI (reference sequence). Written as DNA, the CDR3 is TGTGCCAGCAGCTCAACCGGGACAGGGGGCTACGAGCAGTACTTC. Encoded protein: CASSSTGTGGYEQYF.

The chain carries TRBV5-4 and TRBJ2-5, with D tentatively TRBD2 (5 bases). This CDR3 contains 14 residues. Germline loops: CDR1 SGHNT, CDR2 YYREEE (reference sequence). V lost 4 bases to trimming and J lost 2 bases, with 12 bases between them. The CDR3 region is CASSPPGVQETQYF. In DNA, the CDR3 is TGTGCCAGCAGCCCGCCCGGGGTACAAGAGACCCAGTACTTC.

This clone has a single count. The rearrangement joins TRBV4-1 to TRBJ1-3; possible D gene TRBD1, 6 bases. The CDR3 runs to 16 residues. Germline loops: CDR1 MGHRA, CDR2 YSYEKL. V gave up 1 base and J gave up 4 bases, with 14 bases separating them. The CDR3 DNA reads TGCGCCAGCAGCCAAGGACTCCAGGGGAAGGGAAACACCATATATTTT. Protein sequence: CASSQGLQGKGNTIYF.

This clone was counted between two and nine times. In DNA, the CDR3 is TGTGCCAGCGAAGAGGACAGCGAGGGGCAGCCCCAGCATTTT. It translates to CASEEDSEGQPQHF. J is TRBJ1-5 and V is TRBV2; weak D call: TRBD1 (6 bases). Deletions cut 8 bases from V and 7 bases from J, with 18 bases between. This CDR3 has 14 residues. Per the germline V gene, CDR1 is SNHLY and CDR2 is FYNNEI.

V and J are TRBV6-5 and TRBJ2-3, with a weak D call TRBD1 (5 bases). This CDR3 region has 14 residues. V was cut by 4 bases and J by 0 bases, with 8 bases left in between. Germline V CDR1 and CDR2: MNHEY, SVGAGI. CDR3 coding DNA: TGTGCCAGCAGTTGGGGCAGAAGCACAGATACGCAGTATTTT. Amino acids: CASSWGRSTDTQYF.

The chain employs TRBV29-1 and TRBJ1-1; 7 bases are a match to TRBD1. This CDR3 is 16 amino acids long. Germline V gene sequence: CDR1 SQVTM, CDR2 ANQGSEA. Unmatched junction bases numbered 12, after V lost 5 bases and J lost 0 bases. The CDR3 DNA reads TGCAGCGTTTCTCGACAGGGCAGTATCATGAACACTGAAGCTTTCTTT. It codes for CSVSRQGSIMNTEAFF. The variable domain in full, completed from reference TRBV29-1 and TRBJ1-1, reads SAVISQKPSRDICQRGTSLTIQCQVDSQVTMMFWYRQQPGQSLTLIATANQGSEATYESGFVIDKFPISRPNLTFSTLTVSNMSPEDSSIYLCSVSRQGSIMNTEAFFGQGTRLTVV.

The chain carries TRBV11-1 and TRBJ2-1, with no clear D. The CDR3 extends over 15 amino acids. Germline CDR1 and CDR2: SGHAT and FQDESV (reference sequence). V lost 3 bases and J 1 base, leaving 10 bases between the germline ends. The CDR3 loop is CASSFKASSYNEQFF. The CDR3 DNA is TGTGCCAGCAGCTTCAAGGCTAGTTCCTACAATGAGCAGTTCTTC.

This clone was seen a single time. V usage is TRBV4-3 and J usage is TRBJ1-1; no clear D gene. CDR1 is LGHNA, CDR2 YSLEER, per germline. The V and J ends lost 1 base and 2 bases respectively, with 8 bases between them. The CDR3 consists of 14 residues. The CDR3 reads CASSQGAFNTEAFF. The CDR3 region has the DNA TGCGCCAGCAGCCAAGGGGCCTTTAACACTGAAGCTTTCTTT.

The chain combines TRBV7-2 with TRBJ2-7; 8 bases are shared with TRBD2. CDR1 is SGHTA, CDR2 FQGNSA, per germline. This CDR3 is 17 amino acids long. V dropped 2 bases and J dropped 2; count of bases not matched to a gene: 11. This chain's CDR3 is CASSLLAGQPTPYEQYF. For the CDR3, the DNA is TGTGCCAGCAGCTTATTAGCGGGACAACCAACTCCCTACGAGCAGTACTTC.

This chain links TRBV6-5 with TRBJ1-2; D is perhaps TRBD1 (5 bases). Germline V CDR1 and CDR2: MNHEY, SVGAGI. The CDR3 runs 11 residues. V lost 9 bases and J 4 bases, leaving 9 bases between the germline ends. This chain's CDR3 is CASGASYGYTF. DNA for the CDR3: TGTGCCAGTGGGGCCAGCTATGGCTACACCTTC.

J is TRBJ2-7 and V is TRBV30; D remains unclear. The V gene lost 2 bases and the J gene lost 7 bases, with 12 bases spanning the gap. The CDR3 runs to 12 residues. Germline loops: CDR1 GTSNPN, CDR2 SVGIG (reference sequence). CDR3 DNA: TGTGCCTGGAGTATCGGCGGATGGGAGCAGTACTTC. Its translation is CAWSIGGWEQYF.

The chain carries TRBV4-1 and TRBJ2-1, with TRBD2 matching 7 bases. Germline V CDR1 and CDR2: MGHRA, YSYEKL. The ends lost 4 bases at V and 4 bases at J; junction bases unmatched: 7. The CDR3 length is 15 residues. The CDR3, as DNA: TGCGCCAGCAGCCTTTCTGGGGGGGGATACAATGAGCAGTTCTTC. Its translation is CASSLSGGGYNEQFF.

This CDR3 is CSVQFGGPQHF. As DNA, the CDR3 is TGCAGTGTTCAATTCGGTGGGCCCCAGCATTTT. V gene TRBV20-1 combines with J gene TRBJ1-5, with no clear D. Germline-derived CDR1 and CDR2 are DFQATT and SNEGSKA (reference sequence). The V gene lost 7 bases and the J gene lost 9 bases, with 13 bases spanning the gap. The CDR3 contains 11 residues.

The rearrangement links TRBV28 to TRBJ1-3; D is possibly TRBD1 (5 bases). Germline V gene sequence: CDR1 MDHEN, CDR2 SYDVKM. With 10 bases removed from V and 0 bases from J, the gap between germline ends came to 19 bases. The CDR3 totals 16 residues. CDR3: CATSGRGLFSGNTIYF. The CDR3 nucleotides read TGTGCCACGAGCGGGCGGGGGTTATTCTCTGGAAACACCATATATTTT.

The genes are TRBV5-1 and TRBJ2-1; 10 bases are a match to TRBD2. Germline assignment: CDR1 SGHRS and CDR2 YFSETQ. The ends lost 2 bases at V and 4 bases at J; junction bases unmatched: 6. CDR3 length: 16 residues. As DNA, the CDR3 is TGCGCCAGCAGCTTTGGAGCGGGGGGGCCGTACAATGAGCAGTTCTTC. Amino acids: CASSFGAGGPYNEQFF.